Included here is one T cell receptor (beta chain) sequence, with context. Repertoires were generated with immunoSEQ multiplex PCR, while TCRdb's copy carries only in-frame clones and drops some. The sample carries roughly 41,000 clones, 85% to 90% recorded once. Germline CDR1 reads ENHRY; CDR2 reads SYGVKD. V lost 11 bases to trimming and J lost 0 bases; unmatched junction nucleotides: 6. CDR3 length: 14 amino acids. The source of the sample is a study of blood T cell repertoires in COVID-19. Turning to the study itself: Sites in the United States, Italy and Spain provided acute and convalescent COVID-19 samples.

The chain is built from TRBV10-3 and TRBJ2-3, with 9 bases lining up with TRBD2. The TCR comes from a human donor in a cohort sampled during active COVID-19. Sequenced: peripheral blood. The CDR3 reads CASTGLASTDTQYF. CDR3 nucleotides: TGTGCCTCGACCGGACTAGCGAGCACAGATACGCAGTATTTT.